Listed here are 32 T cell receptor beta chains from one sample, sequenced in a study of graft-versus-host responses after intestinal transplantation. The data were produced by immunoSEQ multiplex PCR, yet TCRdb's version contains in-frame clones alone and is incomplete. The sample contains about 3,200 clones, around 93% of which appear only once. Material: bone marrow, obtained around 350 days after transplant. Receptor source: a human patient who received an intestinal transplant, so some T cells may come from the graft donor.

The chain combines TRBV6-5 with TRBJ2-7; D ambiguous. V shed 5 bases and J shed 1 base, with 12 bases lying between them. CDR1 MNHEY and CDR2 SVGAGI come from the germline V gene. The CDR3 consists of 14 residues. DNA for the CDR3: TGTGCCAGCAGTGAGGTCAGGCAGTCCTACGAGCAGTACTTC. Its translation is CASSEVRQSYEQYF.

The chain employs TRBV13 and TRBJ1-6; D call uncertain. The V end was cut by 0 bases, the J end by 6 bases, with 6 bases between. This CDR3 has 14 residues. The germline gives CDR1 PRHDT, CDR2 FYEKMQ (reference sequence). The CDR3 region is CASSLGRPNSPLHF. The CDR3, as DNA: TGTGCCAGCAGCTTAGGACGGCCTAATTCACCCCTCCACTTT.

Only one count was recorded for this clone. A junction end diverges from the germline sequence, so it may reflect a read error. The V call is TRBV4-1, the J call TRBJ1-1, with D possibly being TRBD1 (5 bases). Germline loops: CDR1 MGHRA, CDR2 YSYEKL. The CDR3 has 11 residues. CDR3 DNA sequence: TGTGCCAGCAGCCGGGGGTCCGGAGCTTTCTTT. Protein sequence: CASSRGSGAFF.

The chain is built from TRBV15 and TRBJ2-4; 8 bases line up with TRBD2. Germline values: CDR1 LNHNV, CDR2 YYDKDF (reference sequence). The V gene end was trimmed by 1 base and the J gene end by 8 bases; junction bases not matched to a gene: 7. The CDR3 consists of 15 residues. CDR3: CATSRVRTSRDIQYF. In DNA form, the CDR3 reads TGTGCCACCAGCAGAGTGAGGACTAGCCGGGACATTCAGTACTTC. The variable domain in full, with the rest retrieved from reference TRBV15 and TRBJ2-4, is DAMVIQNPRYQVTQFGKPVTLSCSQTLNHNVMYWYQQKSSQAPKLLFHYYDKDFNNEADTPDNFQSRRPNTSFCFLDIRSPGLGDTAMYLCATSRVRTSRDIQYFGAGTRLSVL.

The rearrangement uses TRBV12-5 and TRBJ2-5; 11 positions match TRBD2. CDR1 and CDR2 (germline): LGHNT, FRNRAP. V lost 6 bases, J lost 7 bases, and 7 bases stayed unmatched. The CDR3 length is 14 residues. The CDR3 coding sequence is TGTGCTAGTGGGACTAGCGGGGCCGTAAGGACCCAGTACTTC. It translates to CASGTSGAVRTQYF. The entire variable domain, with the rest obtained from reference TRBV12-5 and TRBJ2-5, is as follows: DARVTQTPRHKVTEMGQEVTMRCQPILGHNTVFWYRQTMMQGLELLAYFRNRAPLDDSGMPKDRFSAEMPDATLATLKIQPSEPRDSAVYFCASGTSGAVRTQYFGPGTRLLVL.

CDR3 protein: CATSKERIMNEQFF. CDR3 nucleotides: TGTGCCACCAGCAAGGAGCGGATTATGAATGAGCAGTTCTTC. The chain couples TRBV15 to TRBJ2-1; D perhaps matches TRBD2 (5 bases). CDR3 length: 14 residues. V lost 4 bases to trimming and J lost 7 bases, with 14 bases between them. Germline V gene sequence: CDR1 LNHNV, CDR2 YYDKDF (reference sequence). Combining the CDR3 with reference TRBV15 and TRBJ2-1 gives the whole variable domain DAMVIQNPRYQVTQFGKPVTLSCSQTLNHNVMYWYQQKSSQAPKLLFHYYDKDFNNEADTPDNFQSRRPNTSFCFLDIRSPGLGDTAMYLCATSKERIMNEQFFGPGTRLTVL.

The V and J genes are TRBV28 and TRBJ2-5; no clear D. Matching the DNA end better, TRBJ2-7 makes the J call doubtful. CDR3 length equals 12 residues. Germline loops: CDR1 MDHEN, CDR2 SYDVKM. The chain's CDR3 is CASSLSTDEQYF. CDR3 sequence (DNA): TGTGCCAGCAGTTTATCGACCGACGAGCAGTACTTC.

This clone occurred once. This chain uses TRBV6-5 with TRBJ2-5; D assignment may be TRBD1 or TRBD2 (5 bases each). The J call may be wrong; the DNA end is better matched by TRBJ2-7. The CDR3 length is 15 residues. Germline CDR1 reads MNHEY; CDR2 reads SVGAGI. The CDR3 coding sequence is TGTGCCAGCAGCCGAATGAGATACGGTGGGGGCGAGCAGTACTTC. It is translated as CASSRMRYGGGEQYF.

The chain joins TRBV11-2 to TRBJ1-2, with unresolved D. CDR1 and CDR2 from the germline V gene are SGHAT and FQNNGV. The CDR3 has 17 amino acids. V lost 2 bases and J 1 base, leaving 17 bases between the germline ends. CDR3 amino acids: CASSLSGSSIRNYGYTF. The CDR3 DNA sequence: TGTGCCAGCAGCTTATCAGGCTCGAGTATTCGTAACTATGGCTACACCTTC.

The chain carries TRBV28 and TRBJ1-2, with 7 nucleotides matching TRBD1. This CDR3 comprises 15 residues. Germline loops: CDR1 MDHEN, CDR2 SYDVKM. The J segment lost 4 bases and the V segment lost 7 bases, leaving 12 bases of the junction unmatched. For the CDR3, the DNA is TGTGCCAGCAACCTTGACAGGGTAGTAGGCTATGGCTACACCTTC. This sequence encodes CASNLDRVVGYGYTF.

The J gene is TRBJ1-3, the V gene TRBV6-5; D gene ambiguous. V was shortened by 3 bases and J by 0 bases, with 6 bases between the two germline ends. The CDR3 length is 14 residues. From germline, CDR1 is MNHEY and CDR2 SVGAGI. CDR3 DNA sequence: TGTGCCAGCAGTTATGGTCTCTCTGGAAACACCATATATTTT. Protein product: CASSYGLSGNTIYF.

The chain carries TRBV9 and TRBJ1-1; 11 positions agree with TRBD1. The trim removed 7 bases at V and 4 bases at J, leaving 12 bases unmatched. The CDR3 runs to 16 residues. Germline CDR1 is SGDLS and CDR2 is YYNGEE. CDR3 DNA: TGTGCCAGCGGCGGGGACAGGGGGTTTCCGACCACTGAAGCTTTCTTT. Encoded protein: CASGGDRGFPTTEAFF. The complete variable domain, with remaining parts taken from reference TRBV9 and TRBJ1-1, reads DSGVTQTPKHLITATGQRVTLRCSPRSGDLSVYWYQQSLDQGLQFLIQYYNGEERAKGNILERFSAQQFPDLHSELNLSSLELGDSALYFCASGGDRGFPTTEAFFGQGTRLTVV.

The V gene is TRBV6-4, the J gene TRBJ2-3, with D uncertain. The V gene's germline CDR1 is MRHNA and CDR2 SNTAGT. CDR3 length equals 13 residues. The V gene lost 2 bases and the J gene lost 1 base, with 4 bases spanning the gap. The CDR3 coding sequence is TGTGCCAGCAGTGACAGGGGCACAGATACGCAGTATTTT. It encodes CASSDRGTDTQYF.

DNA of the CDR3: TGTGCCAGCAGTTATCGAGGACCGCCATACAATGAGCAGTTCTTC. It translates to CASSYRGPPYNEQFF. This chain links TRBV6-6 with TRBJ2-1; no firm D call. Germline CDR1 MNHNY, CDR2 SVGAGI (reference sequence). Trimming stripped 3 bases from V and 4 bases from J, with 13 bases between. CDR3 size: 15 residues.

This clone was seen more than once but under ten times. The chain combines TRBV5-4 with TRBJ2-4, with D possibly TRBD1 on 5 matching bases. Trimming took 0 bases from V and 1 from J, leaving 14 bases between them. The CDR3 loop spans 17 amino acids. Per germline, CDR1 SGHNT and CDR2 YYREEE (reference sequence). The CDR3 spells CASSLADRPTAKNIQYF. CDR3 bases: TGTGCCAGCAGCTTGGCCGACAGACCTACGGCCAAAAACATTCAGTACTTC.

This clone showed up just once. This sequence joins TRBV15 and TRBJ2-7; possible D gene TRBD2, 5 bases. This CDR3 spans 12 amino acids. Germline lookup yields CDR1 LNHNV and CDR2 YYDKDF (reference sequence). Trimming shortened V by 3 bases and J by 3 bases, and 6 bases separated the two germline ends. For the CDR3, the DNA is TGTGCCACCAGCAGCGACTACTACGAGCAGTACTTC. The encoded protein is CATSSDYYEQYF.

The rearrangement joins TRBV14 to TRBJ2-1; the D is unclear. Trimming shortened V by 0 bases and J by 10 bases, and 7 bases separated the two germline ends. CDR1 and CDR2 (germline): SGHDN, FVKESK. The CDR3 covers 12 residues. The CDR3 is CASSQDRLEQFF. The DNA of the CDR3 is TGTGCCAGCAGCCAAGATCGGCTAGAGCAGTTCTTC.

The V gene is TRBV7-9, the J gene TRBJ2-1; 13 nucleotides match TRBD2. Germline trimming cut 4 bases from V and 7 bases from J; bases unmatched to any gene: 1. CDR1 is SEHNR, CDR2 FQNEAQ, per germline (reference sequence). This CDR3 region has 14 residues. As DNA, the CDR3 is TGTGCCAGCAGCTGGACTAGCGGGAGAAATGAGCAGTTCTTC. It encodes CASSWTSGRNEQFF.

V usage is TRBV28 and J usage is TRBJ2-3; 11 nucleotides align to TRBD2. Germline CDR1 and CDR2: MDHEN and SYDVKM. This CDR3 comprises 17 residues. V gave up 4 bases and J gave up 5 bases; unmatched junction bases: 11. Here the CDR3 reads CASSSPSGRKNLDTQYF. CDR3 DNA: TGTGCCAGCAGTTCACCTAGCGGGAGGAAAAACTTAGATACGCAGTATTTT.

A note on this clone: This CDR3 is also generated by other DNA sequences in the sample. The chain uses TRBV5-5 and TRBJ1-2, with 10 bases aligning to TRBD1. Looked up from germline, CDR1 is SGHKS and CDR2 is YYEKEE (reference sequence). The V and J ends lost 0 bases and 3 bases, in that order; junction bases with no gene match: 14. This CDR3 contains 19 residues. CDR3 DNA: TGTGCCAGCAGCTTGGGGCCTGGACCGGGACAGGGGACGGACTATGGCTACACCTTC. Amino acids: CASSLGPGPGQGTDYGYTF.

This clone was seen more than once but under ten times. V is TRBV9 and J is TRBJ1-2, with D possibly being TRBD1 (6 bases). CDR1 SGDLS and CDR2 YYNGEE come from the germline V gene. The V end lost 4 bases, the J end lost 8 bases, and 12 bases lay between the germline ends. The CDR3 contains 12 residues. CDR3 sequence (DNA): TGTGCCAGCAGCCTTGACAGGAGGGGCTACACCTTC. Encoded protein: CASSLDRRGYTF.

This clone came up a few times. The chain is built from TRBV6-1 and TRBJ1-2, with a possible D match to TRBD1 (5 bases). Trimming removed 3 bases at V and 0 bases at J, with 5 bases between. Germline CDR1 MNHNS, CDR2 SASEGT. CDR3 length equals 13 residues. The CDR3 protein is CASSDRANYGYTF. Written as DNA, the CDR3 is TGTGCCAGCAGTGACAGGGCTAACTATGGCTACACCTTC.

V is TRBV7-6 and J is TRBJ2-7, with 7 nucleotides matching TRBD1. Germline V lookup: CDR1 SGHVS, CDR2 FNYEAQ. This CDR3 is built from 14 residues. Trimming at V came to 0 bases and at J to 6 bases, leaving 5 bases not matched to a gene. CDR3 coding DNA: TGTGCCAGCAGCTTAGCGAGGGGGCGAGGCGAGCAGTACTTC. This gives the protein CASSLARGRGEQYF.

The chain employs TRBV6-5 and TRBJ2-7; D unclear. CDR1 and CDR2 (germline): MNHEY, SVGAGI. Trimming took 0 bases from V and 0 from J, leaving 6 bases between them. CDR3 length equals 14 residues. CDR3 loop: CASSYSMYSYEQYF. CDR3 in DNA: TGTGCCAGCAGTTACTCTATGTACTCCTACGAGCAGTACTTC.

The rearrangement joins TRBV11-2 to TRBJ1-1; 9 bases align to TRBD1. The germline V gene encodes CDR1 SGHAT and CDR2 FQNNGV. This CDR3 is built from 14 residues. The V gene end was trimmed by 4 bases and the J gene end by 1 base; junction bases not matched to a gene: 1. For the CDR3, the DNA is TGTGCCAGCAGCTGGACAGGGGAGAACACTGAAGCTTTCTTT. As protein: CASSWTGENTEAFF.

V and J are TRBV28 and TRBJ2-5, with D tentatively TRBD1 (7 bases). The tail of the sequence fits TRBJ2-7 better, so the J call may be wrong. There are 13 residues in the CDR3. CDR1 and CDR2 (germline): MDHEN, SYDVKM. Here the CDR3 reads CASTVEGADEQYF. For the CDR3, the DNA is TGTGCCAGCACCGTGGAGGGGGCGGACGAGCAGTACTTC.

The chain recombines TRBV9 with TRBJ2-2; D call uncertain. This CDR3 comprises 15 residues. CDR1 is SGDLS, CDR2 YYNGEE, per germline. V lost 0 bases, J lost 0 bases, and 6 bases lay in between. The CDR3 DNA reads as TGTGCCAGCAGCGTAGTAGGTGCGAACACCGGGGAGCTGTTTTTT. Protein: CASSVVGANTGELFF.

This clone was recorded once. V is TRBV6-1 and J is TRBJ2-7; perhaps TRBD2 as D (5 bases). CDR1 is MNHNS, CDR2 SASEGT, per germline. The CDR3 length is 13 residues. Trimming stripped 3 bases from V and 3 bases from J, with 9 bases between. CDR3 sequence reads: CASSDRENYEQYF. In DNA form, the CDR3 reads TGTGCCAGCAGTGATAGGGAGAACTACGAGCAGTACTTC.

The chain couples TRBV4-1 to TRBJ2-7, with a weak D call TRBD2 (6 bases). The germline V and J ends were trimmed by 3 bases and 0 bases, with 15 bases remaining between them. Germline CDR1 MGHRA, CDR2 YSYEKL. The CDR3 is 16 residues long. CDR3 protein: CASSQEGLLSSYEQYF. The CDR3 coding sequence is TGCGCCAGCAGCCAGGAGGGACTTCTGAGCTCCTACGAGCAGTACTTC.

The CDR3 region is CASSLDRGPYEQYF. Here the CDR3 DNA reads TGCGCCAGCAGCCTTGACAGGGGGCCCTACGAGCAGTACTTC. The chain combines TRBV5-1 with TRBJ2-7; 10 bases fit TRBD1. J lost 2 bases, V lost 4 bases, and 3 bases had no gene match. The CDR3 has 14 residues. Per germline, CDR1 SGHRS and CDR2 YFSETQ.

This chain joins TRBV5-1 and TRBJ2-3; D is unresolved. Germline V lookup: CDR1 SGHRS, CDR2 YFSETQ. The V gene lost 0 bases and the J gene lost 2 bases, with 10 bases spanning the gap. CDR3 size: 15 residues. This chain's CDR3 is CASSLVFSATDTQYF. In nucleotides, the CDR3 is TGCGCCAGCAGCTTGGTTTTCTCAGCCACAGATACGCAGTATTTT.

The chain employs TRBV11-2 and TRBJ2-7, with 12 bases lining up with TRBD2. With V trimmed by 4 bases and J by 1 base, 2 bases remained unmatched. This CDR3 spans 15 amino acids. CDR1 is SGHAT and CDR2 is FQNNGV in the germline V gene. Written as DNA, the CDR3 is TGTGCCAGCAGCTCGGGACTAGCGGGTTCCTACGAGCAGTACTTC. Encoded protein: CASSSGLAGSYEQYF.